This T cell receptor beta chain was identified in a study of blood T cell repertoires in COVID-19. The table came from immunoSEQ multiplex PCR; TCRdb's copy has only in-frame clones and leaves some out. The sample has roughly 300,000 clones; roughly nine tenths are singletons. Seattle's enrolled individuals joined amid active infection and were then monitored longitudinally. Trimming left V 2 bases short and J 0 bases short, with 10 bases between. Germline CDR1 KGHSH, CDR2 LQKENI. CDR3 length: 15 residues. The chain employs TRBV18 and TRBJ1-2; the D gene is possibly TRBD1 (5 bases). This TCR came from a woman aged 25 to 39 with COVID-19, enrolled during active disease. The sequencing input was peripheral blood. In DNA form, the CDR3 reads TGTGCCAGCTCACCAGGGAGGGGACCTAACTATGGCTACACCTTC. This codes for CASSPGRGPNYGYTF.